The 25 T cell receptor beta chains in this list originate from one sample, sequenced in a study of cytomegalovirus exposure and HLA in healthy donors. PCR used 60 Vbeta primers and 13 Jbeta primers. Clones were sequenced by immunoSEQ multiplex PCR, and TCRdb holds only the in-frame ones, with some missing. The sample carries more than 50,000 clones, about 65% recorded once. Material for sequencing was PBMCs. Source of these receptors: a man over 45 in good health and CMV-seropositive.

The rearrangement links TRBV28 to TRBJ1-3; D is undetermined. The CDR3 extends over 14 amino acids. Between the trimmed V and J ends, which lost 8 bases and 0 bases, there was a span of 11 bases. CDR1 MDHEN and CDR2 SYDVKM come from the germline V gene. The DNA for the CDR3 is TGTGCCAGCGAACCCTTGAGCTCTGGAAACACCATATATTTT. It is translated as CASEPLSSGNTIYF.

The J gene is TRBJ2-2, the V gene TRBV19, with D unclear. Germline assignment: CDR1 LNHDA and CDR2 SQIVND (reference sequence). V lost 8 bases and J lost 1, with 5 bases in between. The CDR3 has 12 amino acids. CDR3 in amino acids: CASSQNTGELFF. The CDR3 DNA reads TGTGCCAGTTCACAGAACACCGGGGAGCTGTTTTTT.

The genes are TRBV19 and TRBJ1-5, with 12 bases fitting TRBD1. The germline V gene has CDR1 LNHDA and CDR2 SQIVND (reference sequence). V dropped 9 bases and J dropped 4; count of bases not matched to a gene: 7. This CDR3 spans 15 amino acids. CDR3 DNA sequence: TGTGCCAGCCGGGACAGGGGGCTTAGGAATCAGCCCCAGCATTTT. Its protein product is CASRDRGLRNQPQHF.

This sequence joins TRBV2 and TRBJ1-2, with 12 bases matching TRBD1. The junction had 8 bases not matched to a gene; V was cut back by 2 bases and J by 10 bases. Germline CDR1 is SNHLY and CDR2 is FYNNEI. This CDR3 is 15 amino acids long. CDR3 bases: TGTGCCAGCAGTGAAATTGGGACAGGGGGCGAGGACTACACCTTC. Its translation is CASSEIGTGGEDYTF.

The gene calls are TRBV10-2 and TRBJ1-1, with 12 bases fitting TRBD1. Germline V CDR1 and CDR2: WSHSY, SAAADI. Trimming at V came to 7 bases and at J to 7 bases, leaving 7 bases not matched to a gene. The CDR3 length is 14 residues. CDR3 bases: TGCGCCAGCAAAGGGACAGGGGGCGCGGTTGAAGCTTTCTTT. Translating gives CASKGTGGAVEAFF.

The CDR3 region is CSVIVSGRNEQYF. The CDR3 DNA sequence: TGCAGCGTTATAGTTAGCGGGAGGAACGAGCAGTACTTC. V gene TRBV29-1 combines with J gene TRBJ2-7; 10 nucleotides match TRBD2. The CDR3 covers 13 residues. Trimming took 5 bases from V and 5 from J; bases not matched to a gene: 6. CDR1 is SQVTM, CDR2 ANQGSEA, per germline.

The V call is TRBV13, the J call TRBJ2-7; D is uncertain. From germline, CDR1 is PRHDT and CDR2 FYEKMQ (reference sequence). Trimming left V 6 bases short and J 2 bases short, with 8 bases between. This CDR3 region has 12 residues. The CDR3 DNA follows: TGTGCCAGCAGACCCTACCCCTACGAGCAGTACTTC. As protein: CASRPYPYEQYF.

The gene calls are TRBV27 and TRBJ1-1, with D possibly matching TRBD1 (6 bases). The CDR3 runs to 16 residues. The V and J ends lost 2 bases and 1 base respectively, with 14 bases between them. The germline gives CDR1 MNHEY, CDR2 SMNVEV (reference sequence). CDR3 nucleotide sequence: TGTGCCAGCAGTTTAAGCCCGACAGGCGAGAACACTGAAGCTTTCTTT. Translation: CASSLSPTGENTEAFF.

This chain links TRBV2 with TRBJ2-3; 7 nucleotides match TRBD1. Germline V CDR1 and CDR2: SNHLY, FYNNEI. Trimming at V came to 4 bases and at J to 3 bases, leaving 13 bases not matched to a gene. The CDR3 covers 17 residues. The CDR3 nucleotides are TGTGCCAGCAGTGCAGCCGCCGACAGGGCCGGGACAGATACGCAGTATTTT. This codes for CASSAAADRAGTDTQYF.

The rearrangement joins TRBV9 to TRBJ1-5; 8 nucleotides line up with TRBD1. Germline V gene sequence: CDR1 SGDLS, CDR2 YYNGEE. This CDR3 region has 14 residues. The ends lost 2 bases at V and 6 bases at J; junction bases unmatched: 4. The CDR3 region is CASSVGQGGQPQHF. The CDR3, as DNA: TGTGCCAGCAGCGTCGGACAGGGCGGTCAGCCCCAGCATTTT.

This chain uses TRBV5-4 with TRBJ2-5; tentative D call: TRBD1 (5 bases). The CDR3 consists of 13 residues. Germline V gene lookup returns CDR1 SGHNT and CDR2 YYREEE (reference sequence). V was pared by 0 bases and J by 7 bases, with 10 bases between. The CDR3 reads CASSLARAGTQYF. Here the CDR3 DNA reads TGTGCCAGCAGCTTGGCCAGGGCCGGGACCCAGTACTTC.

The chain links TRBV10-3 to TRBJ2-7; 8 bases are a match to TRBD1. This CDR3 is 13 amino acids long. The germline CDR1 and CDR2 sequences are ENHRY and SYGVKD. V gave up 10 bases and J gave up 2 bases; unmatched junction bases: 7. The CDR3 loop reads CATLGTGAYEQYF. The CDR3 coding sequence is TGTGCCACCCTCGGGACAGGAGCCTACGAGCAGTACTTC.

V usage is TRBV5-1 and J usage is TRBJ1-5; TRBD1 agrees at 9 bases. The germline gives CDR1 SGHRS, CDR2 YFSETQ. The CDR3 runs to 14 residues. V was pared by 3 bases and J by 7 bases, with 5 bases of the junction left unmatched. CDR3 DNA sequence: TGCGCCAGCAGCTATACAGGGGGCCAGCAGCCCCAGCATTTT. It specifies CASSYTGGQQPQHF.

The chain links TRBV30 to TRBJ2-7, with 8 bases matching TRBD2. The CDR3 sequence is 16 residues long. Germline-derived CDR1 and CDR2 are GTSNPN and SVGIG (reference sequence). After removal of 2 bases from V and 7 bases from J, the junction contained 16 bases not matched to a gene. In nucleotides, the CDR3 is TGTGCCTGGAGTTCCGGGGTGCTAGCGGGCCCTTGGGAGCAGTACTTC. Translating it yields CAWSSGVLAGPWEQYF.

This clone has a handful of counts. The V call is TRBV7-8, the J call TRBJ1-6, with TRBD1 matching over 7 bases. V lost 5 bases and J lost 3; bases outside the gene matches: 4. Germline values: CDR1 SGHVS, CDR2 FQNEAQ. CDR3 length equals 15 residues. This CDR3 reads CASSPGGGYNSPLHF. DNA of the CDR3: TGTGCCAGCAGCCCAGGGGGTGGCTATAATTCACCCCTCCACTTT.

The chain joins TRBV19 to TRBJ1-5; 7 bases align to TRBD1. The junction had 3 bases not matched to a gene; V was cut back by 5 bases and J by 8 bases. Per germline, CDR1 LNHDA and CDR2 SQIVND (reference sequence). This CDR3 has 12 residues. The CDR3 nucleotides read TGTGCCAGTAGTCGACAGGGAAAGCCCCAGCATTTT. Translated, it gives CASSRQGKPQHF.

The rearrangement links TRBV10-1 to TRBJ1-1; D remains unclear. Germline-derived CDR1 and CDR2 are WNHNN and SYGVQD (reference sequence). V lost 4 bases and J 0 bases, leaving 6 bases between the germline ends. This CDR3 has 13 amino acids. The CDR3, as DNA: TGCGCCAGCAGTGCCCAAATGAACACTGAAGCTTTCTTT. Encoded protein: CASSAQMNTEAFF.

The sample holds a few counts of this clone. The chain combines TRBV7-9 with TRBJ2-5; weak D call: TRBD2 (6 bases). The CDR3 consists of 17 residues. Germline lookup yields CDR1 SEHNR and CDR2 FQNEAQ (reference sequence). Trimming removed 5 bases at V and 0 bases at J, with 19 bases between. CDR3 sequence (DNA): TGTGCCAGCAGCCCCGCCGAGGGACTCGGCTACCAAGAGACCCAGTACTTC. It translates to CASSPAEGLGYQETQYF.

The chain carries TRBV9 and TRBJ1-3; 7 bases fit TRBD1. The trim removed 0 bases at V and 3 bases at J, leaving 6 bases unmatched. The CDR3 has 16 amino acids. CDR1 and CDR2 (germline): SGDLS, YYNGEE. CDR3 loop: CASSVGETGLGNTIYF. The CDR3, as DNA: TGTGCCAGCAGCGTAGGGGAGACAGGGCTTGGAAACACCATATATTTT. The full variable domain, rest sourced from reference TRBV9 and TRBJ1-3, is DSGVTQTPKHLITATGQRVTLRCSPRSGDLSVYWYQQSLDQGLQFLIQYYNGEERAKGNILERFSAQQFPDLHSELNLSSLELGDSALYFCASSVGETGLGNTIYFGEGSWLTVV.

The rearrangement links TRBV6-1 to TRBJ1-1; D is possibly TRBD1 (5 bases). The V and J ends lost 6 bases and 4 bases respectively, with 15 bases between them. Germline V gene sequence: CDR1 MNHNS, CDR2 SASEGT. The length of the CDR3 is 14 residues. Written as DNA, the CDR3 is TGTGCCAGCAGACCCTACTCAAGGGGCACTGAAGCTTTCTTT. This encodes CASRPYSRGTEAFF.

This chain connects TRBV30 to TRBJ2-4, with 12 positions matching TRBD2. V lost 0 bases to trimming and J lost 9 bases; unmatched junction nucleotides: 12. Germline V lookup: CDR1 GTSNPN, CDR2 SVGIG (reference sequence). This CDR3 contains 17 residues. For the CDR3, the DNA is TGTGCCTGGAGTGTAAGGACTAGCGGGGCCCCTTTTCCCATTCAGTACTTC. This sequence encodes CAWSVRTSGAPFPIQYF.

This chain connects TRBV4-3 to TRBJ2-3; perhaps TRBD2 as D (5 bases). This CDR3 has 16 amino acids. CDR1 is LGHNA, CDR2 YSLEER, per germline. The V end was cut by 0 bases, the J end by 3 bases, with 13 bases between. Written as DNA, the CDR3 is TGCGCCAGCAGCCAAGAAGCTAGCCAAGTAACAGATACGCAGTATTTT. Its translation: CASSQEASQVTDTQYF.

This clone was seen only a few times. The chain is built from TRBV30 and TRBJ2-6; D might be TRBD2 (5 bases). CDR3 length: 13 amino acids. The V gene's germline CDR1 is GTSNPN and CDR2 SVGIG (reference sequence). Trimming removed 8 bases from V and 0 bases from J, with 8 bases in between. The CDR3 reads CAGRGSGANVLTF. For the CDR3, the DNA is TGTGCCGGACGGGGCTCTGGGGCCAACGTCCTGACTTTC. Looking up the rest from reference TRBV30 and TRBJ2-6 gives the full variable domain: SQTIHQWPATLVQPVGSPLSLECTVEGTSNPNLYWYRQAAGRGLQLLFYSVGIGQISSEVPQNLSASRPQDRQFILSSKKLLLSDSGFYLCAGRGSGANVLTFGAGSRLTVL.

V and J are TRBV5-4 and TRBJ2-7; 13 bases fit TRBD2. Germline trimming cut 7 bases from V and 7 bases from J; bases unmatched to any gene: 2. Germline-derived CDR1 and CDR2 are SGHNT and YYREEE (reference sequence). The CDR3 loop spans 12 amino acids. The CDR3 DNA reads as TGTGCCAGCCGGACTAGCGGGAGTGAGCAGTACTTC. The encoded protein is CASRTSGSEQYF. The entire variable domain, with the rest obtained from reference TRBV5-4 and TRBJ2-7, is as follows: ETGVTQSPTHLIKTRGQQVTLRCSSQSGHNTVSWYQQALGQGPQFIFQYYREEENGRGNFPPRFSGLQFPNYSSELNVNALELDDSALYLCASRTSGSEQYFGPGTRLTVT.

The chain carries TRBV6-1 and TRBJ1-1; TRBD1 matches 8 bases. CDR1 is MNHNS and CDR2 is SASEGT in the germline V gene. The CDR3 has 15 amino acids. After removal of 2 bases from V and 4 bases from J, the junction contained 6 bases not matched to a gene. DNA of the CDR3: TGTGCCAGCAGTGAACTACCAGGGGGCCCCACTGAAGCTTTCTTT. As protein: CASSELPGGPTEAFF.